Listed below are T cell receptor beta chains from one sample, sequenced in a study of beta chain features in type 1 diabetes. Clones were read by immunoSEQ multiplex PCR, and TCRdb kept only the in-frame ones, dropping some. The sample records more than 250,000 clones, around 16% being singletons. Sequenced input: naive CD4+ T cells from blood. Every receptor here comes from a young man with type 1 diabetes. The CDR3 runs from the conserved cysteine through the conserved F or W. A D gene is named only where the DNA matches it firmly. Expanded clones get a size class; other rows say once, few or many, or leave the size out.

clone_size j_call d_call v_call cdr3_aa cdr3_nt
many TRBJ2-4 NA TRBV29-1 CSVGWAENIQYF TGCAGCGTTGGGTGGGCCGAAAACATTCAGTACTTC
NA TRBJ2-7 NA TRBV6-6 CASSSISDNEQYF TGTGCCAGCAGTTCGATATCCGACAACGAGCAGTACTTC
NA TRBJ2-7 NA TRBV15 CATSSPPLRDSYEQYF TGTGCCACCAGCAGCCCCCCGCTCCGGGACTCCTACGAGCAGTACTTC
few TRBJ1-5 NA TRBV4-3 CASSQDLQGQPQHF TGCGCCAGCAGCCAAGACCTACAGGGCCAGCCCCAGCATTTT
few TRBJ2-1 NA TRBV29-1 CSVLASFYNEQFF TGCAGCGTTTTAGCCTCTTTCTACAATGAGCAGTTCTTC
few TRBJ2-7 TRBD2 TRBV25-1 CASSEYIGLAGYEQYF TGTGCCAGCAGTGAATATATCGGACTAGCGGGGTACGAGCAGTACTTC
few TRBJ2-2 NA TRBV28 CASSRPTGLSNTGELFF TGTGCCAGCAGCCGCCCCACCGGACTTTCGAACACCGGGGAGCTGTTTTTT
NA TRBJ1-2 NA TRBV5-6 CASSWRVSGQAYGYTF TGTGCCAGCAGCTGGAGGGTGTCAGGGCAGGCCTATGGCTACACCTTC
few TRBJ1-1 TRBD1 TRBV18 CASSPGTGEAEAFF TGTGCCAGCTCACCAGGGACAGGGGAGGCTGAAGCTTTCTTT
NA TRBJ2-3 NA TRBV30 CAWKDTPRDTQYF TGTGCCTGGAAGGACACCCCGCGGGATACGCAGTATTTT
NA TRBJ2-7 TRBD2 TRBV9 CASSVGPSGPSYEQYF TGTGCCAGCAGCGTAGGTCCTAGCGGGCCCTCCTACGAGCAGTACTTC
NA TRBJ2-7 NA TRBV7-2 CASSLGLAGYEQYF TGTGCCAGCAGCTTAGGCCTGGCGGGCTACGAGCAGTACTTC
NA TRBJ1-1 TRBD1 TRBV30 CAWSVGQGGPARVAFF TGTGCCTGGAGCGTAGGGCAGGGGGGACCGGCTCGGGTAGCTTTCTTT
once TRBJ1-2 NA TRBV7-9 CASSLGPTGYSRGYTF TGTGCCAGCAGCTTGGGGCCGACAGGCTATTCCCGGGGCTACACCTTC
NA TRBJ1-5 NA TRBV30 CAWEQGNSNQPQHF TGTGCCTGGGAACAGGGAAATAGCAATCAGCCCCAGCATTTT
NA TRBJ2-3 NA TRBV5-1 CASSLQGHPERTDTQYF TGCGCCAGCAGCTTACAGGGACACCCCGAACGCACAGATACGCAGTATTTT
NA TRBJ1-1 TRBD1 TRBV25-1 CASSMPRIDRGGTEAFF TGTGCCAGCAGCATGCCTCGGATTGACAGGGGTGGTACTGAAGCTTTCTTT
NA TRBJ2-7 TRBD2 TRBV5-1 CASSLGLAGSYEQYF TGCGCCAGCAGCTTAGGACTAGCGGGGTCCTACGAGCAGTACTTC
few TRBJ1-1 TRBD1 TRBV18 CASSPQVTGNSEAFF TGTGCCAGCTCACCACAGGTGACAGGGAACTCTGAAGCTTTCTTT
NA TRBJ2-1 NA TRBV30 CAWSVGVSSYNEQFF TGTGCCTGGAGTGTCGGGGTAAGCTCCTACAATGAGCAGTTCTTC
few TRBJ2-3 NA TRBV4-2 CASSLPGVEDTQYF TGTGCCAGCAGCCTCCCAGGCGTCGAGGATACGCAGTATTTT
few TRBJ2-3 TRBD2 TRBV18 CASSTVSGSGTDTQYF TGTGCCAGCTCCACGGTCAGCGGGAGTGGAACAGATACGCAGTATTTT
NA TRBJ2-1 TRBD2 TRBV30 CAWRRMSGRVAGNEQFF TGTGCCTGGAGGAGAATGAGCGGGAGGGTTGCAGGCAATGAGCAGTTCTTC
NA TRBJ2-3 TRBD1 TRBV7-9 CASSYRGRGDTQYF TGTGCCAGCAGCTACAGGGGGCGAGGAGATACGCAGTATTTT
NA TRBJ2-1 NA TRBV5-1 CASSLVPSVSSYNEQFF TGCGCCAGCAGCTTGGTTCCCTCCGTGAGCTCCTACAATGAGCAGTTCTTC
few TRBJ2-3 NA TRBV6-5 CASGRGADTQYF TGTGCCAGCGGGAGGGGGGCAGATACGCAGTATTTT
few TRBJ1-5 NA TRBV18 CASSPTGSDQPQHF TGTGCCAGCTCACCGACAGGCTCGGATCAGCCCCAGCATTTT
few TRBJ2-7 NA TRBV5-1 CASTGNSYEQYF TGCGCCAGCACTGGCAACTCCTACGAGCAGTACTTC
NA TRBJ2-7 TRBD2 TRBV28 CASSLLAGVGEQYF TGTGCCAGCAGTCTACTAGCGGGTGTAGGGGAGCAGTACTTC